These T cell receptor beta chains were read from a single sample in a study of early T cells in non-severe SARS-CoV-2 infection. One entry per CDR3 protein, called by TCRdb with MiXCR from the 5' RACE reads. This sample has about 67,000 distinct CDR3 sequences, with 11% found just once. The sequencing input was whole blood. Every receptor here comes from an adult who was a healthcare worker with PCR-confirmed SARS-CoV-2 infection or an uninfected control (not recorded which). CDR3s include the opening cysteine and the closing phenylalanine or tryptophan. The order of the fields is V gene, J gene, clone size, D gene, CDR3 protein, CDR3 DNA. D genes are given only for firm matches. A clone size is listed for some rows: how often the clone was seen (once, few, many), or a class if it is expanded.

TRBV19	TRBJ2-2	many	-	CASSTYLGELFF	TGTGCCAGTAGTACCTACCTCGGGGAGCTGTTTTTT
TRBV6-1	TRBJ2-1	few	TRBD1	CASSGSRDSQYNEQFF	TGTGCCAGCAGTGGATCACGGGACAGTCAATACAATGAGCAGTTCTTC
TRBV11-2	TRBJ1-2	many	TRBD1	CASSLTRTGNYGYTF	TGTGCCAGCAGCTTAACCCGGACAGGGAACTATGGCTACACCTTC
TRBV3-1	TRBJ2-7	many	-	CASSPLGLTSPEQYF	TGTGCCAGCAGCCCCTTGGGACTTACCTCTCCCGAGCAGTACTTC
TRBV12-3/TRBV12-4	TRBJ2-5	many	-	CASSTLHGLETQYF	TGTGCCAGCAGTACGCTCCACGGACTAGAGACCCAGTACTTC
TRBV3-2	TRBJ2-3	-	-	CASSQDWEASSTDTQYF	TGTGCCAGCAGCCAAGATTGGGAGGCCTCAAGCACAGATACGCAGTATTTT
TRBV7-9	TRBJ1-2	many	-	CASSFDLGNGYTF	TGTGCCAGCAGCTTTGATTTGGGGAATGGCTACACCTTC
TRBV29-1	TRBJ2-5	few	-	CSVEGRAETQYF	TGCAGCGTTGAAGGCAGGGCGGAGACCCAGTACTTC
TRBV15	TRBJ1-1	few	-	CATSRARVPVAEAFF	TGTGCCACCAGCAGAGCTAGGGTACCGGTCGCTGAAGCTTTCTTT
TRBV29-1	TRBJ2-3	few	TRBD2	CSVGAGGTDTQYF	TGCAGCGTTGGAGCGGGAGGTACCGATACGCAGTATTTT
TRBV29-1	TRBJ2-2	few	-	CSVTGELFF	TGCAGCGTTACCGGGGAGCTGTTTTTT